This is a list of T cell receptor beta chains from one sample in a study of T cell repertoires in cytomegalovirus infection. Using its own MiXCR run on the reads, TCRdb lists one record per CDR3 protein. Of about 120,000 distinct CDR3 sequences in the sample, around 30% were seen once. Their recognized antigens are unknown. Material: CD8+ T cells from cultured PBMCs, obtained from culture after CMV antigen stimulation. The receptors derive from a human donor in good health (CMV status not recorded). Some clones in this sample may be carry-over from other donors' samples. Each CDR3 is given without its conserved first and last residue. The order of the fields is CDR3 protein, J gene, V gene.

CDR3: ASSDLVGTRGMAAF
J: TRBJ1-1
V: TRBV25-1

CDR3: ASSSDRRQETQY
J: TRBJ2-5
V: TRBV7-9

CDR3: ASRNGDSGGEKLF
J: TRBJ1-4
V: TRBV4-3

CDR3: ASSPWTAAYEQY
J: TRBJ2-7
V: TRBV7-2

CDR3: ASSRRQAYEQY
J: TRBJ2-7
V: TRBV6-5

CDR3: ASMGRALNTEAF
J: TRBJ1-1
V: TRBV6-1

CDR3: ASSFPEGGGYEQY
J: TRBJ2-7
V: TRBV7-9

CDR3: ASSLGHKNTEAF
J: TRBJ1-1
V: TRBV5-6

CDR3: AIREGQLYEQY
J: TRBJ2-7
V: TRBV10-3

CDR3: ASSVDRNTEAF
J: TRBJ1-1
V: TRBV4-3

CDR3: ASSNSEAITDGIEWIGELF
J: TRBJ2-2
V: TRBV28

CDR3: ASSQDPLGYT
J: TRBJ1-2
V: TRBV7-2

CDR3: ASSSPGQLGDEQF
J: TRBJ2-1
V: TRBV7-9

CDR3: ASSQDGQHYGYT
J: TRBJ1-2
V: TRBV6-5

CDR3: ATARGQNTGELF
J: TRBJ2-2
V: TRBV24-1

CDR3: ASSLPSYEQY
J: TRBJ2-7
V: TRBV27

CDR3: ASSLQTVTKSDNSPLH
J: TRBJ1-6
V: TRBV27

CDR3: ASSQAWGPGELF
J: TRBJ2-2
V: TRBV3-1

CDR3: ASSSRYEQF
J: TRBJ2-1
V: TRBV7-9

CDR3: ASSLPRTGVRQETQY
J: TRBJ2-5
V: TRBV5-8

CDR3: ASSYSGPAGETQY
J: TRBJ2-5
V: TRBV6-6

CDR3: ASSVLAGGSTDTQY
J: TRBJ2-3
V: TRBV7-6

CDR3: SARPGVSYEQY
J: TRBJ2-7
V: TRBV20-1

CDR3: ATGGTDMNTEAF
J: TRBJ1-1
V: TRBV10-3

CDR3: ASSTLFTKTNEKLF
J: TRBJ1-4
V: TRBV19

CDR3: ASTQRGKNTEAF
J: TRBJ1-1
V: TRBV6-1

CDR3: ASSERGNSPLH
J: TRBJ1-6
V: TRBV28

CDR3: ASSGWGEPTDTQY
J: TRBJ2-3
V: TRBV12-3/TRBV12-4

CDR3: ASSESGPEVRGENEQF
J: TRBJ2-1
V: TRBV9